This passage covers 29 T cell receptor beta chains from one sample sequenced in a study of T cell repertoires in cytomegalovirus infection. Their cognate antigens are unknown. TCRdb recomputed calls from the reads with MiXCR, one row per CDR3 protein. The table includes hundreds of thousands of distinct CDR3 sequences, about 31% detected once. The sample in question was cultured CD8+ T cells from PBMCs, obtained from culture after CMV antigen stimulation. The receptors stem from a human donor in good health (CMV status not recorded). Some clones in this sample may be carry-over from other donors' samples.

The DNA for the CDR3 is TGTGCCAGCAGTTACAGGGTAGGCGACTATGGCTACACCTTC. The encoded protein is CASSYRVGDYGYTF. This chain uses TRBV6-5 with TRBJ1-2; D ambiguous. The V gene lost 2 bases and the J gene lost 3 bases, with 10 bases spanning the gap. Germline V gives CDR1 MNHEY, CDR2 SVGAGI. This CDR3 has 14 residues.

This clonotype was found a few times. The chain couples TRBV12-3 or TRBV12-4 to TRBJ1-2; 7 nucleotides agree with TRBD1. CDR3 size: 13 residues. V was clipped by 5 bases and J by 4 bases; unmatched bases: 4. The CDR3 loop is CASSRDSFYGYTF. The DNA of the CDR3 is TGTGCCAGCAGTCGGGACAGTTTCTATGGCTACACCTTC.

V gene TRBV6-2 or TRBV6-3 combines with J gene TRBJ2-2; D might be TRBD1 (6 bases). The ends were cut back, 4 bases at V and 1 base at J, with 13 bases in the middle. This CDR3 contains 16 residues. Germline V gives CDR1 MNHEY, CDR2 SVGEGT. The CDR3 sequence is CASSWGQGRNTGELFF. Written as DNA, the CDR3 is TGTGCCAGCAGTTGGGGCCAGGGGCGGAACACCGGGGAGCTGTTTTTT.

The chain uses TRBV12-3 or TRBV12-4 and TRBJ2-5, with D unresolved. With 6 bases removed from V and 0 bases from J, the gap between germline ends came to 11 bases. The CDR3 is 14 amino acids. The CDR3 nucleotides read TGTGCCAGCAGCCCGGTGGGGTACCAAGAGACCCAGTACTTC. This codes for CASSPVGYQETQYF.

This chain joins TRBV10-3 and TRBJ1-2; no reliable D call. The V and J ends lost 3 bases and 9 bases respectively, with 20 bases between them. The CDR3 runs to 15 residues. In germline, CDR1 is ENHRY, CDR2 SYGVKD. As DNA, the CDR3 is TGTGCCATCAGTGAACTTACAGCCTCCGGGGATTGCTACACCTTC. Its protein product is CAISELTASGDCYTF.

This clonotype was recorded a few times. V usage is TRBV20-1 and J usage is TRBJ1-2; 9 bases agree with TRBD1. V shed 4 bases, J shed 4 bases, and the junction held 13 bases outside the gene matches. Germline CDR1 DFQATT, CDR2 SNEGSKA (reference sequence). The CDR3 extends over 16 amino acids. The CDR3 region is CSAKITPGTGLYGYTF. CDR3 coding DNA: TGCAGTGCTAAAATTACCCCCGGGACAGGGCTCTATGGCTACACCTTC.

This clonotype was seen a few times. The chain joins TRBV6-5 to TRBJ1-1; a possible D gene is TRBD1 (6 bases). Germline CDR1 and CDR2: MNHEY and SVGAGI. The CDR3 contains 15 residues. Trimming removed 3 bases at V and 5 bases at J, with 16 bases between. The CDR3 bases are TGTGCCAGCAGTTATAGCACGGCAGGGGAGACTGAAGCTTTCTTT. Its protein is CASSYSTAGETEAFF.

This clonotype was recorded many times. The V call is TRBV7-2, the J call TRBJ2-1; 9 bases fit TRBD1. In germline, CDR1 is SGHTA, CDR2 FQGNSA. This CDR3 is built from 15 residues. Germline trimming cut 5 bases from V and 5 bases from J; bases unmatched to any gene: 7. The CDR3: CASSPRTGAHNEQFF. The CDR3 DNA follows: TGTGCCAGCAGCCCTAGGACAGGGGCCCACAATGAGCAGTTCTTC.

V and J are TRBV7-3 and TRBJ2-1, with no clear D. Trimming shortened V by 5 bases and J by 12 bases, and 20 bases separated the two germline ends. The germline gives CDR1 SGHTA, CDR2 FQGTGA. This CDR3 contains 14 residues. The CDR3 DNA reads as TGTGCCAGCAGCCTAAAACCGGACGCCCTCGGGCAGTTCTTC. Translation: CASSLKPDALGQFF. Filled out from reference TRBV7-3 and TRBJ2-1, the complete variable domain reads GAGVSQTPSNKVTEKGKYVELRCDPISGHTALYWYRQSLGQGPEFLIYFQGTGAADDSGLPNDRFFAVRPEGSVSTLKIQRTERGDSAVYLCASSLKPDALGQFFGPGTRLTVL.

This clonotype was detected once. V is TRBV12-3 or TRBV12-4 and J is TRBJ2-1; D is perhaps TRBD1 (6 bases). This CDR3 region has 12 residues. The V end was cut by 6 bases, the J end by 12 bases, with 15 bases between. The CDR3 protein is CASSPTGVGQFF. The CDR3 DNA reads TGTGCCAGCAGCCCGACAGGCGTCGGGCAGTTCTTC.

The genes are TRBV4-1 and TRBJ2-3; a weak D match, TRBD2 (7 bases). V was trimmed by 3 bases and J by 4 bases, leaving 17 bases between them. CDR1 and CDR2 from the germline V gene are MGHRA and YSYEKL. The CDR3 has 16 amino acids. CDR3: CASSHALGGGADTQYF. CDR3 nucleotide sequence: TGCGCCAGCAGCCATGCCCTGGGGGGGGGCGCAGATACGCAGTATTTT.

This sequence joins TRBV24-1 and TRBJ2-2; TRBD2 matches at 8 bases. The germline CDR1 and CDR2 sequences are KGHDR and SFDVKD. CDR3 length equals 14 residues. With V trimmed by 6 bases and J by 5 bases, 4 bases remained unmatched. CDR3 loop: CATSSSGGTGELFF. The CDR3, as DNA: TGTGCCACCAGTTCCTCGGGGGGGACCGGGGAGCTGTTTTTT.

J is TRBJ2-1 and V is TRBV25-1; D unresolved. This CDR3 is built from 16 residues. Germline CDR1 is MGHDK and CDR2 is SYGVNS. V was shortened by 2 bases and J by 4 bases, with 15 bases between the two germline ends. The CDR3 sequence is CASSEILGFVYNEQFF. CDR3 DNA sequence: TGTGCCAGCAGTGAAATTCTGGGATTTGTGTACAATGAGCAGTTCTTC.

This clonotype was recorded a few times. CDR3 sequence: CASSSGTTSYNEQFF. The CDR3 DNA is TGTGCCAGCAGCTCGGGGACCACCTCCTACAATGAGCAGTTCTTC. The rearrangement links TRBV5-8 to TRBJ2-1, with D perhaps being TRBD1 or TRBD2 (5 bases each). CDR1 is SGHTS, CDR2 YDEGEE, per germline. Trimming removed 3 bases at V and 0 bases at J, with 10 bases between. The CDR3 contains 15 residues.

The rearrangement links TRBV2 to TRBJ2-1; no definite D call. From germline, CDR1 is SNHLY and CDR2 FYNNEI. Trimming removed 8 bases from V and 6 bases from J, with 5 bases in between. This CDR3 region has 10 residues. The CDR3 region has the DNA TGTGCCAGCTTATCCAATGAGCAGTTCTTC. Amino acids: CASLSNEQFF.

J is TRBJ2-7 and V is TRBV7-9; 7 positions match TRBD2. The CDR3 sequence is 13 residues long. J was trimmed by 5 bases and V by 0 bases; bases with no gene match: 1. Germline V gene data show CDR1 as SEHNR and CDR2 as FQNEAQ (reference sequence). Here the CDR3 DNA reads TGTGCCAGCAGCTTAGCGGGAGGGGACGAGCAGTACGTC. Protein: CASSLAGGDEQYV.

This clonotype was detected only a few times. In DNA form, the CDR3 reads TGTGCCTTCAGTCGCGGGGGGGCTAATGAGCAGTTCTTC. Protein sequence: CAFSRGGANEQFF. This chain joins TRBV6-1 and TRBJ2-1, with 9 bases lining up with TRBD2. The CDR3 sequence is 13 residues long. Germline trimming cut 11 bases from V and 7 bases from J; bases unmatched to any gene: 9. CDR1 is MNHNS, CDR2 SASEGT, per germline.

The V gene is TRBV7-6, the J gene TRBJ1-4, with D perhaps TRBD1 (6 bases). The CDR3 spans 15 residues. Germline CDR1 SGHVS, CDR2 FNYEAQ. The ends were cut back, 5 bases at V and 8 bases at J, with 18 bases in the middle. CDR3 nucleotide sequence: TGTGCCAGCAGCCGCTGGGCAGGGGAGAACGAAAAACTGTTTTTT. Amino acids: CASSRWAGENEKLFF.

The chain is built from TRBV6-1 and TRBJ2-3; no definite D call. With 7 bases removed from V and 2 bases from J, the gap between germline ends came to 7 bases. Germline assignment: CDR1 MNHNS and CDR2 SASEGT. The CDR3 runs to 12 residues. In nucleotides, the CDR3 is TGTGCCAGCAACCAACCCACAGATACGCAGTATTTT. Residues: CASNQPTDTQYF.

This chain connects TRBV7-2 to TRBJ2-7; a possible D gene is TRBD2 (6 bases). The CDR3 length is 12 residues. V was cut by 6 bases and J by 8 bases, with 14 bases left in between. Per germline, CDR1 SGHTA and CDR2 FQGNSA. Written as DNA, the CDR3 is TGTGCCAGCAGTTCGGGGACTTTCAAGCAGTACGTC. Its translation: CASSSGTFKQYV.

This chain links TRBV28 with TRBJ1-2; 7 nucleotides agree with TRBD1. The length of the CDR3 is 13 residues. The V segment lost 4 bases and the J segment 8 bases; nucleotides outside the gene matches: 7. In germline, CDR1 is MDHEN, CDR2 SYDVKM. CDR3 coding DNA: TGTGCCAGCAGTTCAAACAGGGGCGCGGGCTACACCTTC. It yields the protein CASSSNRGAGYTF.

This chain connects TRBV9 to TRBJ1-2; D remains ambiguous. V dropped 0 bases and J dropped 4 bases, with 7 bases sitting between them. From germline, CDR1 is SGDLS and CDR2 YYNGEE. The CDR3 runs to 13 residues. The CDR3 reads CASSVGGSYGYTF. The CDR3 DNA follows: TGTGCCAGCAGCGTAGGCGGGAGCTATGGCTACACCTTC. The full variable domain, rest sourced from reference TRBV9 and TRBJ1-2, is DSGVTQTPKHLITATGQRVTLRCSPRSGDLSVYWYQQSLDQGLQFLIQYYNGEERAKGNILERFSAQQFPDLHSELNLSSLELGDSALYFCASSVGGSYGYTFGSGTRLTVV.

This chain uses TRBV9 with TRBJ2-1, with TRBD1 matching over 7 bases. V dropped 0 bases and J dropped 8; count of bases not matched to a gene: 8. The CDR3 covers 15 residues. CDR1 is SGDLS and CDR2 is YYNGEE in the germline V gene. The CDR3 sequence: CASSVGGRGIDEQFF. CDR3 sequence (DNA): TGTGCCAGCAGCGTAGGGGGCAGGGGGATCGATGAGCAGTTCTTC.

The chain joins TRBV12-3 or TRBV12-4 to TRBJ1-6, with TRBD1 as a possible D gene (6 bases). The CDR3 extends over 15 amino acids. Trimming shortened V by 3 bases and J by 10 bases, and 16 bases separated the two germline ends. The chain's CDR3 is CASSFTSGTRSPLHF. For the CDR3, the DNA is TGTGCCAGCAGTTTTACTTCCGGGACAAGATCACCCCTCCACTTT.

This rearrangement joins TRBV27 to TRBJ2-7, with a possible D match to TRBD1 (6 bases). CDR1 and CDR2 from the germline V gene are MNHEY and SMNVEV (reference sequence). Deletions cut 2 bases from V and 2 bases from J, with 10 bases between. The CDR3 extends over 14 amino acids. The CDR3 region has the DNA TGTGCCAGCAGTTTACAAGCAGGGGCCTACGAGCAGTACTTC. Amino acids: CASSLQAGAYEQYF.

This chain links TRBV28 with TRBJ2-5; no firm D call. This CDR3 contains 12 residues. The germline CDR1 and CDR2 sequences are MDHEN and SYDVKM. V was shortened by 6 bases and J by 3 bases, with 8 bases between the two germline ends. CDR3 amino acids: CASRAFEETQYF. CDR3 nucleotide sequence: TGTGCCAGCAGGGCTTTTGAAGAGACCCAGTACTTC. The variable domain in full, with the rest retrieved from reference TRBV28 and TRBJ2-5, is DVKVTQSSRYLVKRTGEKVFLECVQDMDHENMFWYRQDPGLGLRLIYFSYDVKMKEKGDIPEGYSVSREKKERFSLILESASTNQTSMYLCASRAFEETQYFGPGTRLLVL.

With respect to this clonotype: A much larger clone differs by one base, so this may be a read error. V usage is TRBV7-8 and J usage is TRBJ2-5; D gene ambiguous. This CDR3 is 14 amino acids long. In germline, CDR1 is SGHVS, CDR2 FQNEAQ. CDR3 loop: CASNLAGSPKTQYF. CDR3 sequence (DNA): TGTGCCAGCAACTTAGCCGGTAGCCCTAAGACCCAGTACTTC.

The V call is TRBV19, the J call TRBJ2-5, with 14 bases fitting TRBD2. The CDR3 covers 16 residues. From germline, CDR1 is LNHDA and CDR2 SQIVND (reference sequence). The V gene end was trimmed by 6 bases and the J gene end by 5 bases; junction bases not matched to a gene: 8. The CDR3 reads CASRRLAGGPTETQYF. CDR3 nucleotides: TGTGCCAGTAGACGACTAGCGGGGGGGCCCACCGAGACCCAGTACTTC.

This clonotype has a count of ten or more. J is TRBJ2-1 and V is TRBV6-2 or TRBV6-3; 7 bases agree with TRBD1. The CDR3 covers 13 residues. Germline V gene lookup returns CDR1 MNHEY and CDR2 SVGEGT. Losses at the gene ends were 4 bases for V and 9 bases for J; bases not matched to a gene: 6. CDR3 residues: CASSSLGGPEQFF. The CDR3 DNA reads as TGTGCCAGCAGTTCCCTAGGGGGCCCTGAGCAGTTCTTC.